The entry that follows covers one T cell receptor beta chain sequence. Reverse transcription of roughly 0.5 to 1 ug RNA was carried out with random hexamers. TCR beta CDR3 was amplified by immunoSEQ covering 54 Vbeta and 13 Jbeta. TCRdb passed the immunoSEQ multiplex PCR reads through MiXCR, listing each CDR3 protein once. The sample has 250,000 to 350,000 distinct CDR3 sequences, about 92% seen once. Sequencing of TCR beta, carried out with a high-throughput approach, was applied to CD8+ and CD4+ T cells from the blood. Patients with stable or active relapsing-remitting disease, all of them treatment-naive, made up the multiple sclerosis controls. CD8+ and CD4+ T cells were negatively isolated; TEMRA cells were FACS-enriched. The sample originates from a study of CD8 T cells in Susac syndrome. V lost 3 bases and J lost 2, with 16 bases in between. The CDR3 is 15 residues long. Germline CDR1 is DFQATT and CDR2 is SNEGSKA (reference sequence).

The specimen was CD4+ T cells from PBMCs. The chain is built from TRBV20-1 and TRBJ1-2; no definite D call. This TCR was recovered from a human donor with multiple sclerosis. The CDR3 region is CSARSSRKENYGYTF. DNA of the CDR3: TGCAGTGCTAGGTCCTCCAGGAAGGAAAACTATGGCTACACCTTC.